This is a list of T cell receptor beta chains from one sample in a study of blood T cell repertoires in COVID-19. Profiled with immunoSEQ multiplex PCR; TCRdb holds only in-frame clones, not every one. The sample carries approximately 260,000 clones, approximately 88% recorded once. Sequencing input: peripheral blood. These receptors originate from a woman in her 70s with COVID-19, enrolled during active disease. Both conserved end residues are part of each CDR3. Each record gives: clone size, V gene, J gene, D gene, CDR3 DNA, CDR3 protein. The D gene is left open where the match is weak. Size values are once, few and many counts, or a class for expanded clones, and some rows have none.

NA	TRBV5-1	TRBJ2-1	TRBD1	TGCGCCAGCAGCTCGATCGCCGGGACAGGGCTGGATGAGCAGTTCTTC	CASSSIAGTGLDEQFF
NA	TRBV30	TRBJ2-1	TRBD2	TGTGCCTGGAGTGGGCTAGCGGGAGGGCAGGGTGAGCAGTTCTTC	CAWSGLAGGQGEQFF
NA	TRBV30	TRBJ1-6	NA	TGTGCCTGGAGTAGACAGGATAATTCACCCCTCCACTTT	CAWSRQDNSPLHF
NA	TRBV19	TRBJ1-6	NA	TGTGCCACCCGACAGATCTCAAGTTCACCCCTCCACTTT	CATRQISSSPLHF
NA	TRBV28	TRBJ2-1	NA	TGTGCCAGCAGTAACAGGGGAGGCTACAATGAGCAGTTCTTC	CASSNRGGYNEQFF
NA	TRBV4-2	TRBJ2-2	TRBD2	TGTGCCAGCAGCCCCGGGACTAGCAACACCGGGGAGCTGTTTTTT	CASSPGTSNTGELFF
NA	TRBV4-3	TRBJ2-2	TRBD2	TGCGCCAGCAGCCAAGATTCGGGGGGGAACACCGGGGAGCTGTTTTTT	CASSQDSGGNTGELFF
NA	TRBV5-1	TRBJ1-5	NA	TGCGCCAGCAGCTTGGACAGCTATAGCAATCAGCCCCAGCATTTT	CASSLDSYSNQPQHF
NA	TRBV14	TRBJ2-7	NA	TGTGCCAGCAGCCTGTGGGACAAATACGAGCAGTACTTC	CASSLWDKYEQYF
NA	TRBV28	TRBJ2-2	NA	TGTGCCAGCAGTTTACCTACAGCGAACACCGGGGAGCTGTTTTTT	CASSLPTANTGELFF
NA	TRBV5-4	TRBJ1-2	NA	TGTGCCAGCAGGCCCGACAGGCGCACGAATCTTGGCTACACCTTC	CASRPDRRTNLGYTF
NA	TRBV27	TRBJ1-5	NA	TGTGCCAGCAGTTTATCGAGGGGGAATCAGCCCCAGCATTTT	CASSLSRGNQPQHF
NA	TRBV27	TRBJ2-7	NA	TGTGCCAGCAGTTTTTCGGGGGGCCGGCGTGCATACTTC	CASSFSGGRRAYF
NA	TRBV11-2	TRBJ2-1	TRBD1	TGTGCCAGCAGCCGGGACAGGGGTTCGGATGAGCAGTTCTTC	CASSRDRGSDEQFF
NA	TRBV6-5	TRBJ1-5	TRBD1	TGTGCCAGCAGGAACAGGGGGCTAAATCAGCCCCAGCATTTT	CASRNRGLNQPQHF
once	TRBV10-2	TRBJ2-6	TRBD1	TGCGCCAGCAGTAGACAGGGAGCCCCTTTGGGGGCCAACGTCCTGACTTTC	CASSRQGAPLGANVLTF
NA	TRBV13	TRBJ2-7	TRBD2	TGTGCCAGCACCGTCTTTAGCGGGACGAGCTCCTACGAGCAGTACTTC	CASTVFSGTSSYEQYF
NA	TRBV18	TRBJ1-6	NA	TGTGCCAGCTCAGCCAGGAAGTCGAATTCACCCCTCCACTTT	CASSARKSNSPLHF
NA	TRBV28	TRBJ2-3	NA	TGTGCCAGCAGTGATAGGACAAGCACTGACCTCACAGATACGCAGTATTTT	CASSDRTSTDLTDTQYF
NA	TRBV6-5	TRBJ2-2	TRBD1	TGTGCCAGCAGGGAGACAGGGCTAAACACCGGGGAGCTGTTTTTT	CASRETGLNTGELFF
NA	TRBV10-3	TRBJ2-7	TRBD1	TGTGCCATCAGTGACTTTCCGGGACAGGGCTACGAGCAGTACTTC	CAISDFPGQGYEQYF
NA	TRBV19	TRBJ1-2	TRBD1	TGTGCCAGCCAATCGGACAGGGGGCGCGGTGGCTACACCTTC	CASQSDRGRGGYTF
NA	TRBV28	TRBJ1-2	TRBD1	TGTGCCAGCATCCCCGGGACAGGGTTTTATGGCTACACCTTC	CASIPGTGFYGYTF
once	TRBV28	TRBJ1-4	TRBD1	TGTGCCAGCAGGCAACAGGGGGCATATGAAAAACTGTTTTTT	CASRQQGAYEKLFF
NA	TRBV6-4	TRBJ1-2	TRBD1	TGTGCCAGCAAACCAGGGGGTACTAACTATGGCTACACCTTC	CASKPGGTNYGYTF
NA	TRBV7-9	TRBJ2-7	TRBD2	TGTGCCAGCAAGGCTAGCGGCTCCTACGAGCAGTACTTC	CASKASGSYEQYF